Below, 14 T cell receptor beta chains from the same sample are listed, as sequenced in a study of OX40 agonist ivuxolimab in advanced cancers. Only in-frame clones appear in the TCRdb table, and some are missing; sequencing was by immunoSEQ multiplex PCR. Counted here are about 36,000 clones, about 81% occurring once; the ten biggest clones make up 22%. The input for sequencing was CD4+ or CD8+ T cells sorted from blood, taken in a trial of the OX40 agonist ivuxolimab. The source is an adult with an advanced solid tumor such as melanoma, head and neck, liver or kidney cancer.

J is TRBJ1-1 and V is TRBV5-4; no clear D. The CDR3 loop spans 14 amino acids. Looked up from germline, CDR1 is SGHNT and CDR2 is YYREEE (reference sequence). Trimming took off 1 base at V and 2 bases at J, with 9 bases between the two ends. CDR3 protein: CASSLNPFNTEAFF. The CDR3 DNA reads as TGTGCCAGCAGCTTGAACCCTTTTAACACTGAAGCTTTCTTT.

The CDR3 nucleotides are TGTGCCAGCAGCCAAGAAATCGGAAGCGGGGGGGCCAATGAGCAGTTCTTC. Translated, it gives CASSQEIGSGGANEQFF. The chain carries TRBV14 and TRBJ2-1; 10 nucleotides align to TRBD2. V shed 0 bases and J 6 bases; nucleotides not matched to a gene: 8. Germline CDR1 and CDR2: SGHDN and FVKESK. This CDR3 contains 17 residues. Drawing the rest from reference TRBV14 and TRBJ2-1, the complete variable domain is EAGVTQFPSHSVIEKGQTVTLRCDPISGHDNLYWYRRVMGKEIKFLLHFVKESKQDESGMPNNRFLAERTGGTYSTLKVQPAELEDSGVYFCASSQEIGSGGANEQFFGPGTRLTVL.

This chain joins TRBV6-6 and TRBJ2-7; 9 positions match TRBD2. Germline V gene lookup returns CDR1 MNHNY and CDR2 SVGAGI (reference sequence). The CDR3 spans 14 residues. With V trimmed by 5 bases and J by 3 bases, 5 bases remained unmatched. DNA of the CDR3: TGTGCCAGCAGTACCGGGACTAGCAGCTACGAGCAGTACTTC. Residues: CASSTGTSSYEQYF.

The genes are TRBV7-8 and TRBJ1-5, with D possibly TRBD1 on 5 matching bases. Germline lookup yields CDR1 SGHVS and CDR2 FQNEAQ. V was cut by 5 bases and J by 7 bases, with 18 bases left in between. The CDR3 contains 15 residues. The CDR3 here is CASSLEGLSRQPQHF. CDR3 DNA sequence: TGTGCCAGCAGCCTTGAGGGACTCTCCCGCCAGCCCCAGCATTTT.

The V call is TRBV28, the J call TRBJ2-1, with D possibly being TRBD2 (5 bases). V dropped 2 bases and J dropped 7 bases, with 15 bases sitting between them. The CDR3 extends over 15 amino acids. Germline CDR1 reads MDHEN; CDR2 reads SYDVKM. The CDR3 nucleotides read TGTGCCAGCAGTTTAGGAGGAGATGGTAGGAATGAGCAGTTCTTC. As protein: CASSLGGDGRNEQFF.

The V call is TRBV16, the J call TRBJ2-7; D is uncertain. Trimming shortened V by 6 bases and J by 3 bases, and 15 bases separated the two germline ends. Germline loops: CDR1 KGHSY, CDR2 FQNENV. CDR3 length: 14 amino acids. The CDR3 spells CASSGRRSDYEQYF. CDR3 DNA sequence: TGTGCCAGCAGTGGGCGAAGGTCGGACTACGAGCAGTACTTC.

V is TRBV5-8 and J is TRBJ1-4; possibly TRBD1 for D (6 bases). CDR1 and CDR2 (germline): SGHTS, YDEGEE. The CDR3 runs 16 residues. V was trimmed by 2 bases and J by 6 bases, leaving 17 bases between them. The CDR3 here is CASSLLFGRGDEKLFF. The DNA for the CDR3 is TGTGCCAGCAGCTTACTTTTTGGCAGGGGAGATGAAAAACTGTTTTTT.

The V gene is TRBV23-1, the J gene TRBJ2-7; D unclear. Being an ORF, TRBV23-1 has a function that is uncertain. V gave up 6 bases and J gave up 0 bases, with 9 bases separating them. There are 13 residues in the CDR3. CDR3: CASRAKSSYEQYF. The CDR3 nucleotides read TGCGCCAGCAGGGCGAAGAGCTCCTACGAGCAGTACTTC.

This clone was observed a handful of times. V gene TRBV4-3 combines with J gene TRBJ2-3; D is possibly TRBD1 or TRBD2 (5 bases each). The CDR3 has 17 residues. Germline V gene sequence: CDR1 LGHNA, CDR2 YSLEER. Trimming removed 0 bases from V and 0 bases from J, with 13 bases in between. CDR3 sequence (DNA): TGCGCCAGCAGCCAAGAGGGACGGAGTACTAGCACAGATACGCAGTATTTT. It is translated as CASSQEGRSTSTDTQYF.

DNA for the CDR3: TGTGCCAGCAGTGCCCGACAGGGGGCATACGAGCAGTACTTC. Its protein product is CASSARQGAYEQYF. This chain connects TRBV6-5 to TRBJ2-7, with TRBD1 matching 10 bases. J lost 4 bases, V lost 5 bases, and 5 bases had no gene match. There are 14 residues in the CDR3. Germline CDR1 is MNHEY and CDR2 is SVGAGI.

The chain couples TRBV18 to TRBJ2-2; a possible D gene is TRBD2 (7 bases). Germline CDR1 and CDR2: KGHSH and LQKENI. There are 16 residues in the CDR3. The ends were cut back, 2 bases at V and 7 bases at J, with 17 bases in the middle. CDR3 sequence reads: CASSPNPAGASGELFF. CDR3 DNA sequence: TGTGCCAGCTCACCAAACCCTGCGGGGGCAAGCGGGGAGCTGTTTTTT. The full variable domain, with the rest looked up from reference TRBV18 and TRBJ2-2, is NAGVMQNPRHLVRRRGQEARLRCSPMKGHSHVYWYRQLPEEGLKFMVYLQKENIIDESGMPKERFSAEFPKEGPSILRIQQVVRGDSAAYFCASSPNPAGASGELFFGEGSRLTVL.

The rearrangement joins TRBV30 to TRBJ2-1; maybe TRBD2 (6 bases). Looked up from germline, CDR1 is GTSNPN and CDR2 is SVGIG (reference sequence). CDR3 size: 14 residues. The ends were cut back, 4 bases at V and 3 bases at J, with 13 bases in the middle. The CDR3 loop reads CAWMAGGNYNEQFF. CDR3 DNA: TGTGCCTGGATGGCCGGGGGAAACTACAATGAGCAGTTCTTC.

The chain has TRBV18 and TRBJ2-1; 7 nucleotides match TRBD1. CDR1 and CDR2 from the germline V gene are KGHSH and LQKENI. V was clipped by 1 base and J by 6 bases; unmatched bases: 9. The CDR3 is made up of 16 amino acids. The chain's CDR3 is CASSPLQGGTGNEQFF. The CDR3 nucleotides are TGTGCCAGCTCACCACTTCAAGGGGGCACGGGCAATGAGCAGTTCTTC.

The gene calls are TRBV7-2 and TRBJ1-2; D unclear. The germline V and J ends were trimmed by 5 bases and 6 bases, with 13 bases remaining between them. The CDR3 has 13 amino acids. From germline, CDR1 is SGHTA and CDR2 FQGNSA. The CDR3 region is CASSPSPAHGYTF. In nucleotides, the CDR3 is TGTGCCAGCAGCCCGTCCCCGGCCCATGGCTACACCTTC.